This T cell receptor (beta chain) is from a study of T cells in Graves' hyperthyroidism and ophthalmopathy (dated by TCRdb to between 2018 and 2021). Study-level background: Peripheral blood was sampled at the time of initial diagnosis, prior to any treatment. The approximately 98 discovery patients were randomly divided into training and test sets at a 7:3 ratio. In addition, the study compared T-cell repertoires in thyroid tissue and in blood from six Graves' hyperthyroidism patients. An independent validation cohort of 18 to 20 hyperthyroidism patients and about 16 patients who later progressed to ophthalmopathy tested prospective prediction of ophthalmopathy. TCR V-J signatures able to tell the groups apart were searched for in a discovery cohort of 100 or so patients, of whom under 45 had Graves' ophthalmopathy and 57 had stable Graves' hyperthyroidism. The paper describes TCR Vbeta CDR3 sequencing of around 140 peripheral blood samples, made up of roughly 40 ophthalmopathy patients, over 70 hyperthyroidism patients and about 17 progressor patients. After sampling, hyperthyroidism patients received methimazole starting at 30 mg daily, and ophthalmopathy patients received high-dose intravenous methylprednisolone. What the study reported, not specific to this receptor: Ophthalmopathy was separated from stable hyperthyroidism by a 13 V-J signature model, with around 88% sensitivity and roughly 81% specificity obtained in cross-validation and 80%/75% obtained in testing. Most expanded thyroid clonotypes (frequency above 0.001) were also detected in blood, suggesting blood repertoires may reflect thyroid immune responses. In validation, the model predicted progression to ophthalmopathy a median of about 6.8 months before onset, with over 60% sensitivity and about 75% specificity. No statistical method was used to set the sample size in advance, and investigators knew the group allocation.

This clonotype occurred many times. Its recognized antigen is unknown. Qualities for individual bases were not recorded, and no much larger clone is one base off. Stable Graves' hyperthyroidism was defined as the absence of progression to ophthalmopathy over 18 months of follow-up. Hyperthyroidism patients were newly diagnosed, had a disease duration of under 2 months, and were aged 18 to 65 years. Patients with uncontrolled infections, other autoimmune diseases, pregnancy or lactation were excluded. Diagnoses were established on the basis of clinical symptoms, serum thyroxine and TRAb, thyroid ultrasound, and orbital computed tomography. Ficoll-Paque density gradient centrifugation was used to isolate PBMCs from approximately 11 ml of fresh peripheral blood. Trizol reagent was used to extract total RNA, and RNA quality was then checked on an Agilent 2100 Bioanalyzer. The TCR beta CDR3 regions were amplified from RNA transcripts. The TCR CDR3 was subjected to a first round of RT-PCR using the HTBI primer set and the Qiagen OneStep RT-PCR kit. A second multiplex PCR round built the libraries, followed by size selection and purification. The libraries were sequenced on an Illumina HiSeq2000 using paired-end 100 bp reads. The authors' pipeline ran thus. SOAPnuke was used to process the raw data, with reads discarded if the reads contained adapters or uncalled bases, had a mean Phred below 15, or lacked an exact constant-primer or identifier match. COPE v1.2.5 was used to merge high-quality paired reads, and clonotypes were defined as unique nucleotide sequences. MiTCR v1.1 was used to align clonotypes to the IMGT TRBV, TRBD and TRBJ reference segments. Only V-J combinations with frequency above 0.0001, covering approximately 99% of repertoires, were analysed. A TCS score was defined as the ratio between F50 (clonal expansion) and ExV (chaos), using BLOSUM62-based TCRdist between CDR3 peptides within each V-J. Welch's t-statistics and random forest reduced 450 to 600 V-J features to roughly 13, which were used in a naive Bayes classifier (R e1071). TCRdb handled the public reads itself, with Q25 trimming in fastp and clone calling in MiXCR, and kept productive beta chains. Records with the same CDR3 protein are collapsed into one entry carrying the most frequent genes and DNA. These V and J calls rely on TCRdb rather than the paper's analysis. This sample is represented by roughly 300,000 distinct CDR3 sequences; about 20% of them were singletons. The ten largest make up approximately 54% of the sample.

Spanning cysteine to phenylalanine, the CDR3 consists of 14 amino acids. Solely the CDR3 DNA is kept, with 42 bases framed from the first base. CDR1 and CDR2 are read off the germline V gene as KGHSH and LQKENI. V loses 0 bases of germline sequence and J loses 0 bases, and the interval between the two ends is 2 bases. The receptor was isolated from a woman in her forties or fifties with Graves' hyperthyroidism. The chain was built from TRBV18 and TRBJ1-4, with an unclear D gene assignment. The material sequenced was blood. The CDR3 amino acid sequence is: CASSPPATNEKLFF. The sequence in DNA is TGTGCCAGCTCACCACCCGCAACTAATGAAAAACTGTTTTTT.